The 20 T cell receptor beta chains reported below all come from one sample, sequenced in a study of blood T cells in healthy people across ages. Alongside a J-beta primer mix, a sample-barcoded 5' primer served in a second PCR lasting roughly 6 to 12 cycles. TCRdb redid the calling of the 5' RACE reads with MiXCR, one entry per CDR3 protein. The table lists approximately 800,000 distinct CDR3 sequences, around 24% of them singletons, with over 2.5% in the top ten. These same data were also listed under a study on T cells of mothers and their children.

The specimen was blood. The receptors here all came from a boy younger than 18 in good health.

This clonotype was counted only a few times. The rearrangement uses TRBV15 and TRBJ1-3, with D maybe TRBD1 (6 bases). Trimming took 2 bases from V and 8 from J, leaving 22 bases between them. The CDR3 loop spans 17 amino acids. The germline V gene encodes CDR1 LNHNV and CDR2 YYDKDF (reference sequence). CDR3 sequence: CATSRYLGGAGRDTIYF. As DNA, the CDR3 is TGTGCCACCAGCAGATACCTTGGGGGGGCCGGCCGGGACACCATATATTTT.

V is TRBV11-2 and J is TRBJ2-4; D is unclear. This CDR3 region has 17 residues. Looked up from germline, CDR1 is SGHAT and CDR2 is FQNNGV. V dropped 1 base and J dropped 1 base, with 14 bases sitting between them. As DNA, the CDR3 is TGTGCCAGCAGCTTAGGGGGTTTCTGGATGGCCAAAAACATTCAGTACTTC. Protein product: CASSLGGFWMAKNIQYF.

This chain uses TRBV11-2 with TRBJ2-5, with TRBD2 matching over 9 bases. Matching the DNA end better, TRBJ2-1 makes the J call doubtful. Per the germline V gene, CDR1 is SGHAT and CDR2 is FQNNGV. The CDR3 is 16 amino acids. The CDR3 nucleotides are TGTGCCAGCAGCGGACTACTGGCGGGGGGGTACAATGAGCAGTTCTTC. Translation: CASSGLLAGGYNEQFF.

This clonotype was seen only a few times. J is TRBJ2-4 and V is TRBV30, with TRBD2 matching 7 bases. The trim removed 1 base at V and 2 bases at J, leaving 8 bases unmatched. The CDR3 is 16 residues long. The germline V gene encodes CDR1 GTSNPN and CDR2 SVGIG (reference sequence). The CDR3 bases are TGTGCCTGGAGTGCCCGGGGGGATTGGACCAAAAACATTCAGTACTTC. Translation: CAWSARGDWTKNIQYF.

This clonotype has only a few counts. The chain combines TRBV6-1 with TRBJ2-5; TRBD2 aligns across 9 bases. The J call may be faulty, since TRBJ2-7 better matches the DNA end. This CDR3 spans 16 amino acids. The germline V gene has CDR1 MNHNS and CDR2 SASEGT. The CDR3 DNA follows: TGTGCCAGCAGTGCCCCCTACGCGGGGGGGCCCTACGAGCAGTACTTC. Its protein product is CASSAPYAGGPYEQYF.

This clonotype has at least ten counts. The chain uses TRBV5-1 and TRBJ2-5; D is ambiguous. Germline CDR1 reads SGHRS; CDR2 reads YFSETQ. This CDR3 has 14 amino acids. V was trimmed by 0 bases and J by 5 bases, leaving 11 bases between them. The CDR3 bases are TGCGCCAGCAGCTTGGAGGTCGGGCGGGAGACCCAGTACTTC. Protein: CASSLEVGRETQYF.

The chain links TRBV18 to TRBJ1-1; D uncertain. This CDR3 region has 16 residues. V lost 1 base and J 7 bases, leaving 19 bases between the germline ends. The V gene's germline CDR1 is KGHSH and CDR2 LQKENI. This chain's CDR3 is CASSPQSATSEIEAFF. In DNA, the CDR3 is TGTGCCAGCTCACCACAAAGCGCGACCTCCGAAATTGAAGCTTTCTTT.

This clonotype was seen only a few times. The chain carries TRBV4-2 and TRBJ2-1; 11 positions match TRBD2. The junction had 11 bases not matched to a gene; V was cut back by 0 bases and J by 4 bases. The CDR3 length is 19 residues. CDR1 and CDR2 from the germline V gene are LGHNA and YNFKEQ. The CDR3 loop reads CASSQDSLAGGGVYNEQFF. The CDR3 bases are TGTGCCAGCAGCCAAGACAGCCTAGCGGGGGGCGGGGTTTACAATGAGCAGTTCTTC.

The gene calls are TRBV5-1 and TRBJ2-3; TRBD1 matches 8 bases. Trimming cost V 0 bases and J 4 bases; bases outside gene matches: 4. Looked up from germline, CDR1 is SGHRS and CDR2 is YFSETQ. This CDR3 has 15 amino acids. CDR3 protein: CASSLAAGGADTQYF. CDR3 bases: TGCGCCAGCAGCTTGGCGGCAGGGGGCGCAGATACGCAGTATTTT. Full variable domain (outside the CDR3, taken from reference TRBV5-1 and TRBJ2-3): KAGVTQTPRYLIKTRGQQVTLSCSPISGHRSVSWYQQTPGQGLQFLFEYFSETQRNKGNFPGRFSGRQFSNSRSEMNVSTLELGDSALYLCASSLAAGGADTQYFGPGTRLTVL.

The table lists this clonotype with a few counts. The chain uses TRBV10-3 and TRBJ1-2, with a possible D match to TRBD1 (6 bases). Germline V gene lookup returns CDR1 ENHRY and CDR2 SYGVKD. The CDR3 is 14 residues long. With 0 bases removed from V and 5 bases from J, the gap between germline ends came to 10 bases. CDR3 coding DNA: TGTGCCATCAGTGAGTCCAGGGGAGTATATGGCTACACCTTC. Translated: CAISESRGVYGYTF.

This clonotype was seen only a few times. The chain carries TRBV4-1 and TRBJ2-5, with 8 bases matching TRBD2. V lost 0 bases and J lost 0; bases outside the gene matches: 3. This CDR3 is 16 amino acids long. CDR1 is MGHRA, CDR2 YSYEKL, per germline. The CDR3, as DNA: TGCGCCAGCAGCCAAGATAGCGGGGAACACCAAGAGACCCAGTACTTC. Its translation: CASSQDSGEHQETQYF.

There are a few counts of this clonotype. The J gene is TRBJ2-5, the V gene TRBV5-1, with D hard to call. Germline-derived CDR1 and CDR2 are SGHRS and YFSETQ. Trimming cost V 4 bases and J 2 bases, with 15 bases left between them. This CDR3 is built from 15 residues. CDR3 in DNA: TGCGCCAGCAGCACAGCCTTCTTAGGTCAAGAGACCCAGTACTTC. Its translation: CASSTAFLGQETQYF.

The V gene is TRBV7-6, the J gene TRBJ1-4; possible D gene TRBD1, 6 bases. Germline CDR1 is SGHVS and CDR2 is FNYEAQ. Trimming pared 8 bases from V and 0 bases from J, leaving 16 bases between. The CDR3 runs to 16 residues. In DNA form, the CDR3 reads TGTGCCAGCGGGCCCCGGGACACCCCAACTAATGAAAAACTGTTTTTT. It translates to CASGPRDTPTNEKLFF.

The J gene is TRBJ2-7, the V gene TRBV6-2 or TRBV6-3; D is possibly TRBD1 (5 bases). Trimming removed 6 bases at V and 0 bases at J, with 15 bases between. This CDR3 is 15 amino acids long. CDR1 and CDR2 from the germline V gene are MNHEY and SVGEGT. The CDR3 nucleotides are TGTGCCAGCAGCCCCGACAGTCTCGGCTCCTACGAGCAGTACTTC. Encoded protein: CASSPDSLGSYEQYF.

This clonotype appeared once. The rearrangement links TRBV12-3 or TRBV12-4 to TRBJ2-4, with D possibly being TRBD2 (6 bases). This CDR3 spans 15 amino acids. The germline V and J ends were trimmed by 0 bases and 6 bases, with 12 bases remaining between them. CDR3 nucleotides: TGTGCCAGCAGTTTAGCGTTCGGGGGAGGAAACATTCAGTACTTC. Translated, it gives CASSLAFGGGNIQYF.

This clonotype was detected only a few times. The rearrangement joins TRBV6-6 to TRBJ2-7; TRBD2 might be the D (5 bases). From germline, CDR1 is MNHNY and CDR2 SVGAGI (reference sequence). With 4 bases removed from V and 2 bases from J, the gap between germline ends came to 15 bases. CDR3 length: 15 amino acids. CDR3 DNA sequence: TGTGCCAGCAGTTCTAGCCGGACTGGGACCTACGAGCAGTACTTC. Its translation is CASSSSRTGTYEQYF.

The rearrangement uses TRBV15 and TRBJ2-5, with D uncertain. The germline gives CDR1 LNHNV, CDR2 YYDKDF (reference sequence). V was shortened by 4 bases and J by 5 bases, with 11 bases between the two germline ends. The CDR3 is 13 residues long. The CDR3 sequence is CATSTARAETQYF. The CDR3 nucleotides are TGTGCCACCAGCACAGCTAGAGCGGAGACCCAGTACTTC.

V and J are TRBV2 and TRBJ1-1, with D perhaps TRBD1 (6 bases). CDR1 is SNHLY and CDR2 is FYNNEI in the germline V gene. Trimming pared 3 bases from V and 3 bases from J, leaving 11 bases between. There are 14 residues in the CDR3. The CDR3 DNA follows: TGTGCCAGCAGTGAGCCAGGGGAGGACACTGAAGCTTTCTTT. Amino acid sequence: CASSEPGEDTEAFF. Variable domain in full (rest from reference TRBV2 and TRBJ1-1): EPEVTQTPSHQVTQMGQEVILRCVPISNHLYFYWYRQILGQKVEFLVSFYNNEISEKSEIFDDQFSVERPDGSNFTLKIRSTKLEDSAMYFCASSEPGEDTEAFFGQGTRLTVV.

V usage is TRBV24-1 and J usage is TRBJ2-1; TRBD2 matches at 7 bases. V was pared by 3 bases and J by 3 bases, with 4 bases of the junction left unmatched. CDR3 size: 15 residues. Germline V lookup: CDR1 KGHDR, CDR2 SFDVKD. The CDR3 DNA reads as TGTGCCACCAGTGATAGCGGGGCAAACTACAATGAGCAGTTCTTC. Its translation: CATSDSGANYNEQFF.

The CDR3 sequence: CSAPAIDSPGGYEQYF. The CDR3 coding sequence is TGCAGTGCACCTGCTATCGACAGCCCGGGGGGATACGAGCAGTACTTC. The chain links TRBV20-1 to TRBJ2-7; the match to TRBD2 covers 7 bases. Germline CDR1 DFQATT, CDR2 SNEGSKA (reference sequence). J gave up 4 bases and V 6 bases, and 18 bases lay outside the gene matches. The CDR3 has 16 residues.